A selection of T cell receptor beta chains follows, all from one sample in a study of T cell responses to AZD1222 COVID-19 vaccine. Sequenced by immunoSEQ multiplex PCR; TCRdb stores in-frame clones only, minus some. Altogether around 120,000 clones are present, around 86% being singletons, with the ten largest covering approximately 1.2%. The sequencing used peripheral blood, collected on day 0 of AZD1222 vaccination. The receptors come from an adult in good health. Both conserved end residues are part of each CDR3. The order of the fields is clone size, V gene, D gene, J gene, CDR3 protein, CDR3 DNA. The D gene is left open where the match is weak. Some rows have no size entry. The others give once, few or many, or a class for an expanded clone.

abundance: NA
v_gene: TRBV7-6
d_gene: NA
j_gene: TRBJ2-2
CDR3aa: CASSLKDGAGTGELFF
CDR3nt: TGTGCCAGCAGCTTAAAAGATGGGGCGGGCACCGGGGAGCTGTTTTTT

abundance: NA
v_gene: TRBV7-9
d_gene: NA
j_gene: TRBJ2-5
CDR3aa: CASSLGAVQGETQYF
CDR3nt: TGTGCCAGCAGCTTAGGGGCAGTCCAGGGTGAGACCCAGTACTTC

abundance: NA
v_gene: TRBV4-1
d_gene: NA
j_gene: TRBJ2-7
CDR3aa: CASSQESSQIYEQYF
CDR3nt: TGCGCCAGCAGCCAAGAGAGCAGCCAGATCTACGAGCAGTACTTC

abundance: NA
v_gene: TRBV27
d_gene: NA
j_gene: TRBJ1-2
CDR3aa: CASSLQGDGYTF
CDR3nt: TGTGCCAGCAGTCTACAGGGCGATGGCTACACCTTC

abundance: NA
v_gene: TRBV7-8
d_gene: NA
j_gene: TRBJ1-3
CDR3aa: CASRPRRDGGNTIYF
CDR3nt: TGTGCCAGCAGACCTCGACGGGACGGTGGAAACACCATATATTTT

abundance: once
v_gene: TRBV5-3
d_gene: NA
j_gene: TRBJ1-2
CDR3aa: CARSFSQNYGTVRGYTF
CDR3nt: TGTGCCAGAAGCTTCTCGCAGAACTACGGGACGGTTCGTGGCTACACCTTC

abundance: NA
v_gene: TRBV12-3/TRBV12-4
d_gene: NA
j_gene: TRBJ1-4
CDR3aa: CASTSGSYEKLFF
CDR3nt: TGTGCCAGCACCTCTGGCAGTTATGAAAAACTGTTTTTT

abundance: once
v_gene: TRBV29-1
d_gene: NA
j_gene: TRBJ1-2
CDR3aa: CSVDRAGRDYGYTF
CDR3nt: TGCAGCGTTGACAGGGCAGGGCGAGACTATGGCTACACCTTC

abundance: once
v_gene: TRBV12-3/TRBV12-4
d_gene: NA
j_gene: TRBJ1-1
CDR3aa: CASTITGSEAFF
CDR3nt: TGTGCCAGCACTATAACAGGCTCTGAAGCTTTCTTT

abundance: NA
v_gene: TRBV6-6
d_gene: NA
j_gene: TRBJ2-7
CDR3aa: CASSYSDIRDYEQYF
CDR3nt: TGTGCCAGCAGTTACTCGGACATCCGCGACTACGAGCAGTACTTC

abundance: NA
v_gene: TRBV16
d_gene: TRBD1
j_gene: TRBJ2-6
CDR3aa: CASSSDRASPGANVLTF
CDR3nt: TGTGCCAGCAGCTCAGACAGGGCTTCACCGGGGGCCAACGTCCTGACTTTC

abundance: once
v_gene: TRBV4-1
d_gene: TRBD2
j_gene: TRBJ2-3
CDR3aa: CASSQAGTSVDTQYF
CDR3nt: TGCGCCAGCAGCCAAGCCGGGACTAGCGTTGATACGCAGTATTTT

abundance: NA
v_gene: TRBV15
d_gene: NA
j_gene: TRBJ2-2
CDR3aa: CATSREMGGRTGELFF
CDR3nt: TGTGCCACCAGCAGAGAGATGGGGGGTCGTACCGGGGAGCTGTTTTTT

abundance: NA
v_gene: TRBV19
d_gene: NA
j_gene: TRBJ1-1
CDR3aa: CASSWGSTEAFF
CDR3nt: TGTGCCAGTAGCTGGGGGAGCACTGAAGCTTTCTTT

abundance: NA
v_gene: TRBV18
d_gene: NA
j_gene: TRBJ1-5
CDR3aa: CASSPGSLNQPQHF
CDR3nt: TGTGCCAGCTCACCGGGGAGTTTAAATCAGCCCCAGCATTTT

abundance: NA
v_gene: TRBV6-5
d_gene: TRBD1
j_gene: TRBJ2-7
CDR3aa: CASRQGAGEQYF
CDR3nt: TGTGCCAGCAGGCAGGGGGCGGGAGAGCAGTACTTC

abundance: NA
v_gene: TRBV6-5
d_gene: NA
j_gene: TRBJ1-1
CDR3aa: CASSSRGETEAFF
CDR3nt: TGTGCCAGCAGCTCAAGGGGTGAGACTGAAGCTTTCTTT

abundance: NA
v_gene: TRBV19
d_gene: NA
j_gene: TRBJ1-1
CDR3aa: CAVKTGSTEAFF
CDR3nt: TGTGCCGTCAAGACAGGTTCGACTGAAGCTTTCTTT

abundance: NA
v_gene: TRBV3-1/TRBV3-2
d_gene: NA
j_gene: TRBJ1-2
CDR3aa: CASSQGAAGYTF
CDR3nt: TGTGCCAGCAGCCAAGGTGCGGCTGGCTACACCTTC

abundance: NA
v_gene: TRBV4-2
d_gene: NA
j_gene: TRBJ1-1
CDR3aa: CASSLPGTTGTEAFF
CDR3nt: TGTGCCAGCAGCCTCCCCGGGACTACCGGTACTGAAGCTTTCTTT

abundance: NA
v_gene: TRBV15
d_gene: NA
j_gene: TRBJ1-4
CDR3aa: CATSRVRRNEKLFF
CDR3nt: TGTGCCACCAGCAGAGTGAGGAGGAATGAAAAACTGTTTTTT

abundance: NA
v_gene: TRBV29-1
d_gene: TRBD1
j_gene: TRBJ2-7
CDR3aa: CSVGVRDRVDEQYF
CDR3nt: TGCAGCGTTGGAGTCAGGGACAGGGTCGACGAGCAGTACTTC

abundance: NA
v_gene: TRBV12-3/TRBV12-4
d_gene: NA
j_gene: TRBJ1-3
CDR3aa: CAQRRGNTIYF
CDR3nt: TGTGCGCAACGTCGTGGAAACACCATATATTTT

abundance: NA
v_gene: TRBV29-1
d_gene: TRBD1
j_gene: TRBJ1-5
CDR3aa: CSADTSPGGYSNQPQHF
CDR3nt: TGCAGCGCCGACACCTCTCCAGGGGGATATAGCAATCAGCCCCAGCATTTT

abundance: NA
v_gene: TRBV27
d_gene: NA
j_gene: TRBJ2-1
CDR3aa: CASSLWGSSYNEQFF
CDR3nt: TGTGCCAGCAGTTTATGGGGTAGCTCCTACAATGAGCAGTTCTTC

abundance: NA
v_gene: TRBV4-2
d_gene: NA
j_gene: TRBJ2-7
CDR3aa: CASSQEDEQYF
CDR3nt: TGTGCCAGCAGCCAAGAAGACGAGCAGTACTTC

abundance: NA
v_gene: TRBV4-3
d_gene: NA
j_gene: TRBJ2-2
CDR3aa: CASSQYITGELFF
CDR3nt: TGCGCCAGCAGCCAATACATCACCGGGGAGCTGTTTTTT

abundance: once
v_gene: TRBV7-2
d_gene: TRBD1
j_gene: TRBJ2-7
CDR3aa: CASSWDSYEQYF
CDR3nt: TGTGCCAGCAGCTGGGACAGCTACGAGCAGTACTTC

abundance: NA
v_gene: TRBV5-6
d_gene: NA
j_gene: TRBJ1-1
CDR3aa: CASSLLGGTEAFF
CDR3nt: TGTGCCAGCAGCTTGTTGGGGGGCACTGAAGCTTTCTTT